Below are 21 T cell receptor beta chains sequenced from a single sample in a study of blood T cell repertoires in COVID-19 (TCRdb year 2020). Preparation of the library involved the immunoSEQ multiplex PCR assay. TCRdb obtained this table from immuneACCESS and retained in-frame rearrangements with V and J assigned. These tables miss some clones; where compared with another copy, unresolved V genes account for less than half of the shortfall, and the remainder is unexplained. The sample table records roughly 180,000 clones; 79% of these occur just once. The top ten clonotypes cover 8.1% of the sample. Input material: peripheral blood. These TCRs come from a woman aged 60-70 years with COVID-19, enrolled during active disease.

J is TRBJ1-2 and V is TRBV6-2 or TRBV6-3; a possible D gene is TRBD1 (5 bases). The germline V gene encodes CDR1 MNHEY and CDR2 SVGEGT. V lost 6 bases to trimming and J lost 4 bases, with 21 bases between them. The CDR3 loop spans 16 amino acids. In DNA, the CDR3 is TGTGCCAGCAGCCCAATCCAGGGTGCACCCCTCTATGGCTACACCTTC. Its translation is CASSPIQGAPLYGYTF.

This rearrangement joins TRBV7-8 to TRBJ2-1; TRBD2 matches 8 bases. The CDR3 runs to 16 residues. Germline lookup yields CDR1 SGHVS and CDR2 FQNEAQ. V lost 2 bases and J lost 5; bases outside the gene matches: 8. CDR3 amino acids: CASSLSWVAGNNEQFF. CDR3 DNA sequence: TGTGCCAGCAGCTTATCATGGGTAGCGGGAAACAATGAGCAGTTCTTC.

V usage is TRBV2 and J usage is TRBJ2-7; 9 positions agree with TRBD1. The V gene end was trimmed by 6 bases and the J gene end by 4 bases; junction bases not matched to a gene: 1. The length of the CDR3 is 12 residues. CDR1 and CDR2 (germline): SNHLY, FYNNEI. The CDR3, as DNA: TGTGCCAGCAGGACAGGGGGATACGAGCAGTACGTC. Its translation: CASRTGGYEQYV.

The J gene is TRBJ2-3, the V gene TRBV4-2, with 7 positions matching TRBD2. The germline V gene encodes CDR1 LGHNA and CDR2 YNFKEQ. The V gene end was trimmed by 3 bases and the J gene end by 2 bases; junction bases not matched to a gene: 14. The CDR3 is 18 residues long. This CDR3 is CASSHGRVASGTTDTQYF. The CDR3 DNA is TGTGCCAGCAGCCATGGCCGTGTCGCTAGCGGAACCACAGATACGCAGTATTTT.

The chain is built from TRBV18 and TRBJ2-1; 8 bases map to TRBD2. CDR1 KGHSH and CDR2 LQKENI come from the germline V gene. The trim removed 5 bases at V and 3 bases at J, leaving 12 bases unmatched. The CDR3 is made up of 17 amino acids. CDR3 residues: CASSALGAGGNYNEQFF. CDR3 in DNA: TGTGCCAGCTCAGCCCTCGGGGCGGGAGGAAACTACAATGAGCAGTTCTTC.

The chain joins TRBV9 to TRBJ2-2; 9 bases fit TRBD2. V lost 0 bases, J lost 6 bases, and 12 bases stayed unmatched. CDR1 and CDR2 from the germline V gene are SGDLS and YYNGEE. CDR3 length: 18 residues. CDR3 loop: CASSVGPRGGRAAGELFF. DNA of the CDR3: TGTGCCAGCAGCGTAGGCCCTAGGGGCGGGAGGGCGGCCGGGGAGCTGTTTTTT.

CDR3 in amino acids: CASSRASSYNSPLHF. The CDR3 region has the DNA TGTGCCAGCAGCCGTGCTAGCTCCTATAATTCACCCCTCCACTTT. This rearrangement joins TRBV6-5 to TRBJ1-6; no reliable D call. The germline gives CDR1 MNHEY, CDR2 SVGAGI. This CDR3 has 15 amino acids. The V end lost 6 bases, the J end lost 0 bases, and 9 bases lay between the germline ends.

V usage is TRBV28 and J usage is TRBJ2-2, with D maybe TRBD2 (7 bases). Trimming shortened V by 3 bases and J by 4 bases, and 18 bases separated the two germline ends. Germline V gives CDR1 MDHEN, CDR2 SYDVKM. The CDR3 covers 17 residues. The CDR3: CASSFHPRGAVTGELFF. The CDR3 nucleotides read TGTGCCAGCAGTTTTCATCCCCGGGGGGCTGTCACCGGGGAGCTGTTTTTT.

As DNA, the CDR3 is TGTGCCATCAGTGACGGGCTAGCGGGGGTGGTGAGCACAGATACGCAGTATTTT. Amino acid sequence: CAISDGLAGVVSTDTQYF. The chain recombines TRBV10-3 with TRBJ2-3; TRBD2 matches at 10 bases. Germline-derived CDR1 and CDR2 are ENHRY and SYGVKD. CDR3 size: 18 residues. V lost 3 bases and J lost 0; bases outside the gene matches: 9.

The CDR3 is CASSRRLVASYEQYF. CDR3 DNA: TGTGCCAGCAGCCGAAGACTAGTAGCATCCTACGAGCAGTACTTC. This sequence joins TRBV5-6 and TRBJ2-7, with a possible D match to TRBD2 (6 bases). The CDR3 has 15 amino acids. Germline CDR1 reads SGHDT; CDR2 reads YYEEEE. Trimming stripped 4 bases from V and 1 base from J, with 15 bases between.

The sample holds a few counts of this clone. The V call is TRBV2, the J call TRBJ1-2, with D hard to call. The CDR3 totals 14 residues. Germline V gene sequence: CDR1 SNHLY, CDR2 FYNNEI. V dropped 3 bases and J dropped 4 bases, with 12 bases sitting between them. The CDR3 loop reads CASSDVAGGYGYTF. The CDR3 DNA is TGTGCCAGCAGTGACGTCGCGGGCGGCTATGGCTACACCTTC.

V gene TRBV7-6 combines with J gene TRBJ2-1; the D is unclear. The germline gives CDR1 SGHVS, CDR2 FNYEAQ. V was cut by 1 base and J by 7 bases, with 17 bases left in between. The CDR3 consists of 16 residues. The CDR3 nucleotides are TGTGCCAGCAGCTTAGTGTCCAGAAGTAGCCGGAATGAGCAGTTCTTC. As protein: CASSLVSRSSRNEQFF.

The sample holds a few counts of this clone. J is TRBJ1-3 and V is TRBV27; no firm D call. Germline CDR1 is MNHEY and CDR2 is SMNVEV (reference sequence). The CDR3 covers 14 residues. Trimming left V 6 bases short and J 0 bases short, with 9 bases between. The CDR3 reads CASSLRSSGNTIYF. The DNA of the CDR3 is TGTGCCAGCAGCCTACGGTCCTCTGGAAACACCATATATTTT.

The chain carries TRBV28 and TRBJ2-3; a weak D match, TRBD2 (6 bases). V was shortened by 0 bases and J by 4 bases, with 17 bases between the two germline ends. CDR1 is MDHEN and CDR2 is SYDVKM in the germline V gene. CDR3 length: 17 residues. The CDR3 region is CASSLWLPAEGSDTQYF. The CDR3 coding sequence is TGTGCCAGCAGTTTATGGCTTCCAGCGGAGGGCTCAGATACGCAGTATTTT.

The rearrangement uses TRBV6-7 and TRBJ1-1; D is perhaps TRBD1 (5 bases). TRBV6-7 is recorded as an ORF, its role being uncertain. Trimming removed 3 bases at V and 4 bases at J, with 12 bases between. The CDR3 has 14 residues. CDR3 residues: CASSYPSGGTEAFF. CDR3 bases: TGTGCCAGCAGTTATCCTAGCGGGGGCACTGAAGCTTTCTTT.

J is TRBJ1-1 and V is TRBV11-2, with 7 bases fitting TRBD1. V trimming: 5 bases; J trimming: 0 bases; junction bases outside the gene matches: 6. The CDR3 length is 15 residues. Germline-derived CDR1 and CDR2 are SGHAT and FQNNGV. The chain's CDR3 is CASSPTGTVNTEAFF. Here the CDR3 DNA reads TGTGCCAGCAGCCCCACCGGGACAGTGAACACTGAAGCTTTCTTT.

CDR3 sequence (DNA): TGTGCCAGTAGTGGAGGACGGACCTCCTATGGCTACACCTTC. Its translation: CASSGGRTSYGYTF. V is TRBV19 and J is TRBJ1-2; unclear D gene. V dropped 5 bases and J dropped 4 bases, with 14 bases sitting between them. Germline lookup yields CDR1 LNHDA and CDR2 SQIVND (reference sequence). CDR3 length: 14 amino acids.

The V and J genes are TRBV27 and TRBJ2-3; 10 bases are shared with TRBD1. The length of the CDR3 is 15 residues. Germline V gene data show CDR1 as MNHEY and CDR2 as SMNVEV (reference sequence). Trimming removed 3 bases from V and 4 bases from J; junction bases left unmatched: 4. The CDR3 region has the DNA TGTGCCAGCAGTTTTCGGACAGGGGGGCCAGATACGCAGTATTTT. It is translated as CASSFRTGGPDTQYF.

This clone was seen more than once but under ten times. The rearrangement joins TRBV21-1 to TRBJ1-2; the table's D gene call, TRBD1, was not cross checked with the DNA. TRBV21-1 is a listed pseudogene. The CDR3 has 16 residues. In nucleotides, the CDR3 is TGTGCCAGCAGCAAAGAGACAGGGACGGTGATAGGTGGCTACACCTTC. Its protein is CASSKETGTVIGGYTF.

CDR3 region: CSVADSGSFGIQYF. The CDR3 bases are TGCAGCGTTGCGGATAGCGGGAGTTTCGGCATTCAGTACTTC. The V gene is TRBV29-1, the J gene TRBJ2-4, with 9 bases lining up with TRBD2. The CDR3 covers 14 residues. Looked up from germline, CDR1 is SQVTM and CDR2 is ANQGSEA. J lost 9 bases, V lost 4 bases, and 10 bases had no gene match.

The chain joins TRBV11-2 to TRBJ1-3; 7 nucleotides line up with TRBD1. Germline trimming cut 5 bases from V and 4 bases from J; bases unmatched to any gene: 11. CDR3 length: 16 residues. The germline gives CDR1 SGHAT, CDR2 FQNNGV. CDR3 sequence: CASSTITGARGNTIYF. CDR3 DNA sequence: TGTGCCAGCAGCACTATAACAGGGGCTCGCGGAAACACCATATATTTT.